These 13 T cell receptor beta chains were sequenced from one sample in a study of post-analysis software for immune sequencing data. Study-wide results and caveats: Roughly five TRBV segments were more frequent in patients than controls; TRBV5-6, TRBV5-1 and TRBV20-1 belonged to this group.

These receptors have no identified antigens. Unique molecular identifiers were carried by the TCR beta cDNA libraries. MiXCR, run by TCRdb on the PCR reads, gives a single entry per CDR3 protein. The sample has about 540,000 distinct CDR3 sequences; 34% are singletons. The sequenced sample was blood. These receptors all stem from a girl aged 2-17 years with multiple sclerosis.

V gene TRBV5-6 combines with J gene TRBJ1-1, with 9 bases fitting TRBD1. The CDR3 loop spans 15 amino acids. The germline V gene encodes CDR1 SGHDT and CDR2 YYEEEE. Losses at the gene ends were 4 bases for V and 1 base for J; bases not matched to a gene: 5. The CDR3 region is CASSPGTGTNTEAFF. Written as DNA, the CDR3 is TGTGCCAGCAGCCCCGGGACAGGGACGAACACTGAAGCTTTCTTT.

This clonotype was picked up a small number of times. The chain couples TRBV28 to TRBJ2-2; 8 nucleotides match TRBD1. CDR3 length equals 17 residues. V shed 5 bases, J shed 2 bases, and the junction held 10 bases outside the gene matches. CDR1 and CDR2 (germline): MDHEN, SYDVKM. The chain's CDR3 is CASSHRTGGTNTGELFF. CDR3 in DNA: TGTGCCAGCAGTCACCGAACAGGGGGGACTAACACCGGGGAGCTGTTTTTT. The complete variable domain, with remaining parts taken from reference TRBV28 and TRBJ2-2, reads DVKVTQSSRYLVKRTGEKVFLECVQDMDHENMFWYRQDPGLGLRLIYFSYDVKMKEKGDIPEGYSVSREKKERFSLILESASTNQTSMYLCASSHRTGGTNTGELFFGEGSRLTVL.

Worth noting for this clonotype: At one boundary the junction diverges from the germline segment, which might be a read error. The V call is TRBV7-3, the J call TRBJ2-4; the D is unclear. TRBJ2-7 explains the end of the DNA better; the J call may be wrong. The V gene's germline CDR1 is SGHTA and CDR2 FQGTGA. This CDR3 contains 14 residues. The CDR3 DNA reads TGTGCCGGCAGCTTAACACCGACTCAAGGCGAGCAGTACTTC. It codes for CAGSLTPTQGEQYF.

This clonotype has more than one count but fewer than ten. The V call is TRBV5-5, the J call TRBJ2-5; D may be TRBD2 (5 bases). The CDR3 runs 14 residues. The germline CDR1 and CDR2 sequences are SGHKS and YYEKEE (reference sequence). Trimming took off 2 bases at V and 4 bases at J, with 12 bases between the two ends. The CDR3 here is CASSFRYSGETQYF. As DNA, the CDR3 is TGTGCCAGCAGCTTTCGTTACAGCGGAGAGACCCAGTACTTC.

The V call is TRBV20-1, the J call TRBJ2-3, with TRBD2 matching over 8 bases. Germline CDR1 and CDR2: DFQATT and SNEGSKA (reference sequence). V dropped 1 base and J dropped 0; count of bases not matched to a gene: 21. This CDR3 region has 21 residues. The CDR3: CSARVSGWSGGGTPSTDTQYF. In DNA form, the CDR3 reads TGCAGTGCTAGAGTCTCGGGATGGAGCGGGGGAGGGACACCTAGCACAGATACGCAGTATTTT.

The rearrangement links TRBV2 to TRBJ2-3, with D perhaps assigned TRBD1 or TRBD2 (5 bases each). Trimming pared 3 bases from V and 6 bases from J, leaving 16 bases between. The CDR3 contains 15 residues. The V gene's germline CDR1 is SNHLY and CDR2 FYNNEI. The CDR3 DNA reads TGTGCCAGCAGTGAGTCGGGACCACGGAGTGATACGCAGTATTTT. Encoded protein: CASSESGPRSDTQYF. Filled out from reference TRBV2 and TRBJ2-3, the complete variable domain reads EPEVTQTPSHQVTQMGQEVILRCVPISNHLYFYWYRQILGQKVEFLVSFYNNEISEKSEIFDDQFSVERPDGSNFTLKIRSTKLEDSAMYFCASSESGPRSDTQYFGPGTRLTVL.

V is TRBV7-3 and J is TRBJ1-4, with 7 nucleotides matching TRBD1. The CDR3 length is 17 residues. Germline CDR1 reads SGHTA; CDR2 reads FQGTGA. V trimming: 3 bases; J trimming: 3 bases; junction bases outside the gene matches: 10. CDR3 sequence reads: CASSFTGEGAANEKLFF. The DNA of the CDR3 is TGTGCCAGCAGCTTCACCGGAGAGGGGGCGGCTAATGAAAAACTGTTTTTT.

The rearrangement links TRBV20-1 to TRBJ1-1; D is unresolved. V lost 3 bases to trimming and J lost 6 bases, with 17 bases between them. The V gene's germline CDR1 is DFQATT and CDR2 SNEGSKA (reference sequence). The CDR3 loop spans 14 amino acids. Here the CDR3 DNA reads TGCAGTGCTAGGGTTCAGCCCGATGTAGCTGAAGCTTTCTTT. This encodes CSARVQPDVAEAFF.

The V gene is TRBV7-8, the J gene TRBJ2-3; no firm D call. Looked up from germline, CDR1 is SGHVS and CDR2 is FQNEAQ. The CDR3 runs 14 residues. Trimming cost V 1 base and J 3 bases, with 8 bases left between them. The DNA for the CDR3 is TGTGCCAGCAGCTTAGAAGTTAGGACAGATACGCAGTATTTT. It encodes CASSLEVRTDTQYF. The full variable domain, its missing parts supplied by reference TRBV7-8 and TRBJ2-3, is GAGVSQSPRYKVAKRGQDVALRCDPISGHVSLFWYQQALGQGPEFLTYFQNEAQLDKSGLPSDRFFAERPEGSVSTLKIQRTQQEDSAVYLCASSLEVRTDTQYFGPGTRLTVL.

In its sample, this clonotype was seen a few times. The chain employs TRBV3-1 and TRBJ1-2, with 7 bases fitting TRBD1. CDR1 and CDR2 (germline): LGHDT, YNNKEL (reference sequence). The CDR3 has 14 residues. V lost 1 base to trimming and J lost 5 bases; unmatched junction nucleotides: 4. The CDR3 sequence: CASSQAGQSYGYTF. In DNA, the CDR3 is TGTGCCAGCAGCCAAGCGGGACAGTCGTATGGCTACACCTTC. The whole variable domain, filled in from reference TRBV3-1 and TRBJ1-2, reads DTAVSQTPKYLVTQMGNDKSIKCEQNLGHDTMYWYKQDSKKFLKIMFSYNNKELIINETVPNRFSPKSPDKAHLNLHINSLELGDSAVYFCASSQAGQSYGYTFGSGTRLTVV.

The chain links TRBV5-4 to TRBJ1-1; no clear D. The CDR3 is 9 residues long. Trimming removed 5 bases at V and 11 bases at J, with 7 bases between. Germline values: CDR1 SGHNT, CDR2 YYREEE (reference sequence). CDR3: CASRAYAFF. The CDR3 DNA is TGTGCCAGCAGAGCATACGCTTTCTTT.

The chain is built from TRBV27 and TRBJ2-3; a weak D match, TRBD1 (5 bases). V was shortened by 5 bases and J by 1 base, with 19 bases between the two germline ends. The germline V gene has CDR1 MNHEY and CDR2 SMNVEV (reference sequence). This CDR3 comprises 17 residues. The CDR3 bases are TGTGCCAGCAGTATCTTAACCCCCCAGGGTCGCACAGATACGCAGTATTTT. Encoded protein: CASSILTPQGRTDTQYF.

CDR3 sequence reads: CATSRDRSSGANVLTF. The CDR3 nucleotides read TGTGCCACCAGCAGAGATCGAAGCTCTGGGGCCAACGTCCTGACTTTC. This rearrangement joins TRBV15 to TRBJ2-6; D ambiguous. Germline-derived CDR1 and CDR2 are LNHNV and YYDKDF (reference sequence). This CDR3 has 16 amino acids. Trimming left V 0 bases short and J 0 bases short, with 6 bases between.